This T cell receptor beta chain was recorded in a study of shared clonotypes between healthy human individuals. The trim removed 5 bases at V and 1 base at J, leaving 7 bases unmatched. Germline CDR1 is MDHEN and CDR2 is SYDVKM. The CDR3 has 15 residues. The sequencing of unsorted PBMC DNA took place on ten immunoSEQ deep assay plates. Sequencing used immunoSEQ multiplex PCR; TCRdb keeps in-frame clones, though not all of them. The sample has about 490,000 clones, over 75% seen once. The sequence derives from a woman between 40 and 55 years old in good health. Some clones in this sample may be carry-over from other donors' samples. The sequenced sample consisted of PBMCs. This rearrangement joins TRBV28 to TRBJ1-1, with TRBD1 identical over 7 bases. CDR3 nucleotides: TGTGCCAGCAGTCCACCCGGGACAGAGAACACTGAAGCTTTCTTT. Protein product: CASSPPGTENTEAFF.